This TCR beta chain was profiled in a study of human T cells and chemical hapten exposure. TCRdb analysed the RACE reads with MiXCR anew, one entry per CDR3 protein. The sample shows 65,000 to 80,000 distinct CDR3 sequences, over 7% of them seen only once. This sample's time point: healthy volunteer bleed at 6 weeks. Unfractionated whole blood was the source from which total RNA was extracted. V was clipped by 1 base and J by 6 bases, with 13 bases between them. Germline values: CDR1 DFQATT, CDR2 SNEGSKA (reference sequence). The CDR3 extends over 14 amino acids. Specimen: whole blood. The rearrangement uses TRBV20-1 and TRBJ1-5, with D possibly being TRBD1 (5 bases). The receptor was isolated from a male donor in good health. Some clones in this sample may be carry-over from other donors' samples. In DNA form, the CDR3 reads TGCAGTGCTAGAGCCGGTCAGGGAAGTCAGCCCCAGCATTTT. Protein: CSARAGQGSQPQHF.